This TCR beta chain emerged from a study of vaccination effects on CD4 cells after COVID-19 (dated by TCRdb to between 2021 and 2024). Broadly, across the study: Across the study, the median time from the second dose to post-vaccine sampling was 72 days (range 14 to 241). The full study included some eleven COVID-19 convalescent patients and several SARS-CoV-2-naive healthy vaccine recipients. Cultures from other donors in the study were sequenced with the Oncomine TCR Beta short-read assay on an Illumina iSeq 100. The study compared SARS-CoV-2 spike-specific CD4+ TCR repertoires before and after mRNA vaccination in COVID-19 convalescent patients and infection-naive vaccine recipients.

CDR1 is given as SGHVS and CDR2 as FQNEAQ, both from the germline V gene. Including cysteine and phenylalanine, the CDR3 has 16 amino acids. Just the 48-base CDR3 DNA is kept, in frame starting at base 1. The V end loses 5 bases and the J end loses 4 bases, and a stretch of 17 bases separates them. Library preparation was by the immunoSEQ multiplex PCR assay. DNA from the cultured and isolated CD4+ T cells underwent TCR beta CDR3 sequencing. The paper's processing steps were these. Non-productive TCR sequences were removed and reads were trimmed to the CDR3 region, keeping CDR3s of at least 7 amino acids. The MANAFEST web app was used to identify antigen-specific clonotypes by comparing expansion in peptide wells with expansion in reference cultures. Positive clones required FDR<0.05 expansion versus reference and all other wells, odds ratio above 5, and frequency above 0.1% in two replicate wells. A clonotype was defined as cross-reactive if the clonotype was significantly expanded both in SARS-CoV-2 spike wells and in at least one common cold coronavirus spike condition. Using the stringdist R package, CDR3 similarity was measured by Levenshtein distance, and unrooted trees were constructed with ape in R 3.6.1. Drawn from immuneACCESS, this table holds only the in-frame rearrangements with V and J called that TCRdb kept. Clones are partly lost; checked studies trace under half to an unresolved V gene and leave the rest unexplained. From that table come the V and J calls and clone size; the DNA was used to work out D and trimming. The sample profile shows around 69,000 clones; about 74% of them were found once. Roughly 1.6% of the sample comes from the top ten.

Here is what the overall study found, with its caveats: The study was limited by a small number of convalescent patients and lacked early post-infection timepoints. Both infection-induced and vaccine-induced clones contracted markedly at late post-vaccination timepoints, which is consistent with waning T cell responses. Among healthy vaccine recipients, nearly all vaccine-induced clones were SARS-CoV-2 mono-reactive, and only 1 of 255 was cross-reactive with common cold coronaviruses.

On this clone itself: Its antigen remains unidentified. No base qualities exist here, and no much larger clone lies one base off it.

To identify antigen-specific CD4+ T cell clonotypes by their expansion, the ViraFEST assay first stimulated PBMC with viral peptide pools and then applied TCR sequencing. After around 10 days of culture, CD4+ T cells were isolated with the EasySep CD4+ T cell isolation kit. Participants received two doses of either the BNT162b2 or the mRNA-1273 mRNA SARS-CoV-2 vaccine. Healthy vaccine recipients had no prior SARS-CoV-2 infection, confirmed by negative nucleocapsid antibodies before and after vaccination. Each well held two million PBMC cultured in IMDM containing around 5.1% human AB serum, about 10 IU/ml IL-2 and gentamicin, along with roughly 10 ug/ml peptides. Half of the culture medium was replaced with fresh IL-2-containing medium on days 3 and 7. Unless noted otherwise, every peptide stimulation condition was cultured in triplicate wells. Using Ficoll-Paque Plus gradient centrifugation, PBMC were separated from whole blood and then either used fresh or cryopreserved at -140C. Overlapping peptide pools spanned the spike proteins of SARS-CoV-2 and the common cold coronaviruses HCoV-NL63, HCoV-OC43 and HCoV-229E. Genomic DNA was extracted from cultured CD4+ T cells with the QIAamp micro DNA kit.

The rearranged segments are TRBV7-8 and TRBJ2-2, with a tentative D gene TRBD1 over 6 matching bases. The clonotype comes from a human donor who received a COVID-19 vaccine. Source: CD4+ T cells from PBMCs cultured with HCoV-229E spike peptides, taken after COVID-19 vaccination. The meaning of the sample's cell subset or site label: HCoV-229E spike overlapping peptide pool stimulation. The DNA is TGTGCCAGCAGCAGACAACAGGGAAAAGGCACCGGGGAGCTGTTTTTT. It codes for CASSRQQGKGTGELFF. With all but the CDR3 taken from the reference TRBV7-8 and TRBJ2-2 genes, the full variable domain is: GAGVSQSPRYKVAKRGQDVALRCDPISGHVSLFWYQQALGQGPEFLTYFQNEAQLDKSGLPSDRFFAERPEGSVSTLKIQRTQQEDSAVYLCASSRQQGKGTGELFFGEGSRLTVL.